Below are 19 T cell receptor beta chains sequenced from a single sample in a study of CD8+ T cells in alopecia areata. cDNA reverse transcribed from extracted RNA served as the sequencing template. Assay: immunoSEQ multiplex PCR; the TCRdb copy retains only in-frame clones and omits some. Altogether 70,000 or so clones are present, around 30% being singletons, with the ten largest covering just under 15%. Sample treatment: oral pan-JAK inhibitor, 5-10 mg twice daily. This sample comprised CD8+ T cells sorted from blood, obtained at week 4, from a patient treated with tofacitinib. The source is a human donor with alopecia areata.

The chain recombines TRBV30 with TRBJ2-5, with TRBD2 as a possible D gene (6 bases). V lost 1 base and J 4 bases, leaving 19 bases between the germline ends. The germline CDR1 and CDR2 sequences are GTSNPN and SVGIG (reference sequence). CDR3 length: 16 amino acids. The CDR3 protein is CAWSARQSRRGETQYF. As DNA, the CDR3 is TGTGCCTGGAGTGCCCGACAGAGTAGGCGGGGAGAGACCCAGTACTTC.

In this sample, this clone turned up many times. Additional DNA sequences in this sample encode the identical CDR3. CDR3 DNA sequence: TGCGCCAGCAGCCCGGGACTAGCGGGGGGTCCCGGGGAGCTGTTTTTT. Translated, it gives CASSPGLAGGPGELFF. The gene calls are TRBV4-1 and TRBJ2-2; 15 nucleotides agree with TRBD2. V lost 4 bases, J lost 6 bases, and 3 bases stayed unmatched. The CDR3 is made up of 16 amino acids. Germline CDR1 reads MGHRA; CDR2 reads YSYEKL.

In its sample, this clone ranks as medium-sized. The chain carries TRBV27 and TRBJ2-5; possibly TRBD2 for D (6 bases). Germline-derived CDR1 and CDR2 are MNHEY and SMNVEV (reference sequence). This CDR3 is 16 amino acids long. V was cut by 2 bases and J by 1 base, with 14 bases left in between. DNA of the CDR3: TGTGCCAGCAGTTTAACCCCCCCCGGGGGCCAAGAGACCCAGTACTTC. Encoded protein: CASSLTPPGGQETQYF.

The chain has TRBV30 and TRBJ1-1, with D perhaps TRBD1 (5 bases). V was shortened by 5 bases and J by 1 base, with 5 bases between the two germline ends. The germline V gene encodes CDR1 GTSNPN and CDR2 SVGIG (reference sequence). The CDR3 runs to 11 residues. The CDR3 DNA follows: TGTGCCTGGGGGGCGAACACTGAAGCTTTCTTT. It codes for CAWGANTEAFF.

This clone was counted a few times. Given a much more abundant clone one base away, this may be a read error. The chain couples TRBV11-2 to TRBJ2-5, with 9 bases fitting TRBD2. The end of the DNA aligns better with TRBJ2-7, so the J call may be wrong. The CDR3 covers 14 residues. Germline assignment: CDR1 SGHAT and CDR2 FQNNGV. The DNA of the CDR3 is TGTGCCAGCAGCTTGACTAGCGGTAACTACGAGCAGTACTTC. This gives the protein CASSLTSGNYEQYF.

The CDR3 bases are TGCAGCGCCTCGCGGGGGACAGAATACAATGAGCAGTTCTTC. It specifies CSASRGTEYNEQFF. The chain joins TRBV29-1 to TRBJ2-1, with D perhaps given as TRBD1 or TRBD2 (7 bases each). The germline V gene has CDR1 SQVTM and CDR2 ANQGSEA. Trimming left V 7 bases short and J 4 bases short, with 17 bases between. This CDR3 contains 14 residues.

The table lists this clone with a few counts. The genes are TRBV2 and TRBJ1-1; tentatively, D is TRBD1 (6 bases). This CDR3 contains 14 residues. CDR1 SNHLY and CDR2 FYNNEI come from the germline V gene. V lost 0 bases and J 8 bases, leaving 13 bases between the germline ends. CDR3 loop: CASSEAIGQTEAFF. The CDR3 DNA sequence: TGTGCCAGCAGTGAAGCGATAGGACAGACCGAAGCTTTCTTT.

The chain carries TRBV30 and TRBJ1-5, with D unclear. The CDR3 is 13 residues long. Germline CDR1 reads GTSNPN; CDR2 reads SVGIG (reference sequence). Trimming stripped 5 bases from V and 6 bases from J, with 14 bases between. The CDR3 region is CAWDSRGLQPQHF. In DNA form, the CDR3 reads TGTGCCTGGGACTCCCGAGGCCTTCAGCCCCAGCATTTT.

This chain joins TRBV5-1 and TRBJ1-1, with 8 bases fitting TRBD1. The germline V gene encodes CDR1 SGHRS and CDR2 YFSETQ. After removal of 1 base from V and 5 bases from J, the junction contained 4 bases not matched to a gene. CDR3 length: 14 residues. The CDR3 here is CASSLLQGETEAFF. The CDR3 DNA follows: TGCGCCAGCAGCTTGTTACAGGGGGAAACTGAAGCTTTCTTT.

The rearrangement links TRBV4-1 to TRBJ2-1; TRBD1 matches 9 bases. J lost 11 bases, V lost 0 bases, and 8 bases had no gene match. Germline CDR1 is MGHRA and CDR2 is YSYEKL. The CDR3 covers 15 residues. CDR3 nucleotides: TGCGCCAGCAGCCAAGAGGGACAGGGTGGGAATAAGCAGTTCTTC. Protein sequence: CASSQEGQGGNKQFF.

This clone occurred a few times. The rearrangement uses TRBV6-1 and TRBJ2-3, with 7 bases matching TRBD2. The CDR3 sequence is 15 residues long. The germline V gene has CDR1 MNHNS and CDR2 SASEGT. V trimming: 8 bases; J trimming: 6 bases; junction bases outside the gene matches: 14. The CDR3 protein is CASSPWASGGDTQYF. The CDR3 DNA reads TGTGCCAGCTCACCCTGGGCTAGCGGTGGGGATACGCAGTATTTT.

V gene TRBV27 combines with J gene TRBJ1-1; 8 bases are a match to TRBD1. The CDR3 has 12 residues. The trim removed 6 bases at V and 9 bases at J, leaving 6 bases unmatched. Germline V CDR1 and CDR2: MNHEY, SMNVEV (reference sequence). The CDR3 is CASRSDREKAFF. CDR3 nucleotide sequence: TGTGCCAGCAGATCGGACAGGGAGAAAGCTTTCTTT.

This clone was detected only a few times. The chain employs TRBV11-2 and TRBJ2-5; TRBD1 agrees at 8 bases. The J segment lost 1 base and the V segment lost 5 bases, leaving 6 bases of the junction unmatched. The germline V gene has CDR1 SGHAT and CDR2 FQNNGV. The CDR3 consists of 15 residues. The chain's CDR3 is CASSHLGQGQETQYF. CDR3 nucleotides: TGTGCCAGCAGCCACCTCGGACAGGGCCAAGAGACCCAGTACTTC.

The chain has TRBV10-3 and TRBJ2-7; D possibly corresponds to TRBD2 (5 bases). The ends were cut back, 11 bases at V and 2 bases at J, with 19 bases in the middle. The CDR3 is 14 amino acids. Per germline, CDR1 ENHRY and CDR2 SYGVKD. CDR3 nucleotides: TGTGCCGCCGACCCTACTAGTCGCGCCTACGAGCAGTACTTC. It is translated as CAADPTSRAYEQYF.

V is TRBV29-1 and J is TRBJ2-7, with D perhaps matching TRBD2 (6 bases). Trimming removed 7 bases from V and 2 bases from J, with 18 bases in between. The CDR3 runs 14 residues. Germline V gene lookup returns CDR1 SQVTM and CDR2 ANQGSEA. The CDR3 DNA sequence: TGCAGCGGGAGAGGGACTGCCGTCCCCTACGAGCAGTACTTC. Residues: CSGRGTAVPYEQYF.

This chain uses TRBV11-1 with TRBJ1-4; TRBD1 matches 7 bases. Germline V gene lookup returns CDR1 SGHAT and CDR2 FQDESV (reference sequence). Trimming removed 4 bases from V and 8 bases from J; junction bases left unmatched: 10. This CDR3 spans 15 amino acids. CDR3 sequence (DNA): TGTGCCAGCAGCTACGAACCGGGACAGCCAGAAAAACTGTTTTTT. It specifies CASSYEPGQPEKLFF.

The chain recombines TRBV4-1 with TRBJ1-3, with D unclear. Trimming pared 4 bases from V and 4 bases from J, leaving 2 bases between. CDR1 and CDR2 from the germline V gene are MGHRA and YSYEKL. The CDR3 totals 11 residues. The CDR3: CASSLGNTIYF. For the CDR3, the DNA is TGCGCCAGCAGCCTAGGAAACACCATATATTTT.

This clone was recorded a few times. The gene calls are TRBV2 and TRBJ1-2, with 9 bases matching TRBD1. This CDR3 comprises 14 residues. Germline CDR1 reads SNHLY; CDR2 reads FYNNEI. The CDR3, as DNA: TGTGCAGGACTGGGCCTGGGACAGGGAGTCGGCTACACCTTC. It codes for CAGLGLGQGVGYTF.

This chain joins TRBV6-6 and TRBJ1-5, with unresolved D. Germline CDR1 MNHNY, CDR2 SVGAGI (reference sequence). CDR3 size: 14 residues. V lost 7 bases and J lost 3, with 13 bases in between. The DNA for the CDR3 is TGTGCCAGCACCTTCTCCGCAGACAATCAGCCCCAGCATTTT. Protein product: CASTFSADNQPQHF.